Following are 10 T cell receptor beta chains from one sample sequenced in a study of cytomegalovirus exposure and HLA in healthy donors (TCRdb year 2017). Library preparation used the immunoSEQ multiplex PCR assay. TCRdb retrieved this table from immuneACCESS and kept in-frame rearrangements only. Not all clones are present; in checked studies, unresolved V genes account for under half, and no reason is known for the remainder. This sample gives 300,000 to 350,000 clones in total; roughly 87% of them show up just once. In total, the top ten clones hold roughly 0.88% of the sample. The sample was PBMCs. All receptors come from a man in his thirties or forties in good health and CMV-seronegative.

The chain carries TRBV11-2 and TRBJ2-2; weak D call: TRBD2 (7 bases). Trimming cost V 1 base and J 10 bases, with 13 bases left between them. Looked up from germline, CDR1 is SGHAT and CDR2 is FQNNGV. The CDR3 has 14 residues. The CDR3 sequence: CASSLAGGGKELFF. In DNA form, the CDR3 reads TGTGCCAGCAGCTTAGCGGGGGGCGGGAAGGAGCTGTTTTTT.

The chain recombines TRBV5-1 with TRBJ2-3; the match to TRBD2 covers 12 bases. Looked up from germline, CDR1 is SGHRS and CDR2 is YFSETQ. CDR3 length: 15 residues. The V gene end was trimmed by 7 bases and the J gene end by 3 bases; junction bases not matched to a gene: 6. CDR3 coding DNA: TGCGCCAGCCTCCCTAGCGGGGGGGCGACAGATACGCAGTATTTT. Protein: CASLPSGGATDTQYF.

V usage is TRBV6-4 and J usage is TRBJ1-2; maybe TRBD1 (6 bases). V was cut by 0 bases and J by 8 bases, with 13 bases left in between. The CDR3 loop spans 14 amino acids. Germline V gene data show CDR1 as MRHNA and CDR2 as SNTAGT. CDR3 in amino acids: CASSDSSGVGGYTF. CDR3 nucleotide sequence: TGTGCCAGCAGTGACTCGTCAGGGGTGGGCGGCTACACCTTC.

The gene calls are TRBV6-1 and TRBJ1-1; TRBD1 might be the D (6 bases). Trimming cost V 4 bases and J 4 bases, with 13 bases left between them. CDR3 length: 14 residues. CDR1 MNHNS and CDR2 SASEGT come from the germline V gene. CDR3 loop: CASSAQGDSTEAFF. For the CDR3, the DNA is TGTGCCAGCAGTGCACAGGGTGATTCCACTGAAGCTTTCTTT.

This chain connects TRBV27 to TRBJ1-2; maybe TRBD1 (6 bases). Germline values: CDR1 MNHEY, CDR2 SMNVEV (reference sequence). The CDR3 consists of 13 residues. The V and J ends lost 8 bases and 8 bases respectively, with 18 bases between them. The CDR3 reads CASRERGGLGYTF. CDR3 nucleotide sequence: TGTGCCAGCCGAGAGAGGGGGGGTTTGGGCTACACCTTC.

V usage is TRBV19 and J usage is TRBJ2-3, with 8 bases lining up with TRBD2. The germline V gene has CDR1 LNHDA and CDR2 SQIVND (reference sequence). CDR3 size: 16 residues. V lost 0 bases, J lost 6 bases, and 8 bases stayed unmatched. The CDR3 here is CASSIEIAGKSDTQYF. In DNA, the CDR3 is TGTGCCAGTAGTATAGAGATAGCGGGGAAGTCGGATACGCAGTATTTT.

The V gene is TRBV30, the J gene TRBJ1-1; D might be TRBD1 (6 bases). The CDR3 contains 14 residues. Germline CDR1 reads GTSNPN; CDR2 reads SVGIG (reference sequence). Trimming removed 3 bases from V and 7 bases from J, with 18 bases in between. The CDR3 DNA reads TGTGCCTGGAGCCTGAACAGGGTTGGGGGTGAAGCTTTCTTT. Translation gives CAWSLNRVGGEAFF. Based on the CDR3 plus reference TRBV30 and TRBJ1-1, the full variable domain is SQTIHQWPATLVQPVGSPLSLECTVEGTSNPNLYWYRQAAGRGLQLLFYSVGIGQISSEVPQNLSASRPQDRQFILSSKKLLLSDSGFYLCAWSLNRVGGEAFFGQGTRLTVV.

V is TRBV6-1 and J is TRBJ1-2, with D possibly TRBD1 on 6 matching bases. The germline V gene encodes CDR1 MNHNS and CDR2 SASEGT. V was pared by 5 bases and J by 8 bases, with 9 bases between. The length of the CDR3 is 11 residues. CDR3: CASSQGHGYTF. CDR3 DNA sequence: TGTGCCAGCAGTCAGGGGCACGGCTACACCTTC.

The rearrangement uses TRBV5-1 and TRBJ2-5, with 12 bases matching TRBD2. Germline assignment: CDR1 SGHRS and CDR2 YFSETQ. The CDR3 totals 16 residues. V lost 1 base to trimming and J lost 5 bases; unmatched junction nucleotides: 6. Written as DNA, the CDR3 is TGCGCCAGCAGCTTGCCTAGCGGGGGGGCTTTGGAGACCCAGTACTTC. It yields the protein CASSLPSGGALETQYF.

The J gene is TRBJ1-1, the V gene TRBV5-1, with TRBD1 identical over 7 bases. Per germline, CDR1 SGHRS and CDR2 YFSETQ. The V and J ends lost 4 bases and 0 bases, in that order; junction bases with no gene match: 6. The CDR3 consists of 15 residues. CDR3 sequence reads: CASSPGTVLNTEAFF. The CDR3 coding sequence is TGCGCCAGCAGCCCGGGGACAGTATTGAACACTGAAGCTTTCTTT.